Listed below are T cell receptor beta chains from one sample, sequenced in a study of cytomegalovirus exposure and HLA in healthy donors. The data were produced by immunoSEQ multiplex PCR, yet TCRdb's version contains in-frame clones alone and is incomplete. The data show about 130,000 clones, roughly 74% seen once. The specimen sequenced was PBMCs. Source of these receptors: a man between 35 and 55 years old in good health and CMV-seropositive. Each CDR3 is given with its conserved first and last residue. Each record gives: D gene, V gene, clone size, J gene, CDR3 DNA, CDR3 protein. D genes are given only for firm matches. Clone sizes are given selectively: once, few, many, or a class where the clone is expanded.

>NA|TRBV13|NA|TRBJ2-3
TGTGCCAGCAGCTTAAGGTCCGAGGGGGGGACAGATACGCAGTATTTT
CASSLRSEGGTDTQYF
>NA|TRBV19|NA|TRBJ1-6
TGTGCCAGTAACCGGCCCGCGACCGACAGAGCAAATTCACCCCTCCACTTT
CASNRPATDRANSPLHF
>NA|TRBV6-5|NA|TRBJ1-5
TGTGCCAGCAGACCCCCGGGGAGAAATCAGCCCCAGCATTTT
CASRPPGRNQPQHF
>TRBD2|TRBV19|NA|TRBJ2-5
TGTGCCAGTAGTTCCCCCCGGACTAGCGGGATAGAGACCCAGTACTTC
CASSSPRTSGIETQYF
>TRBD1|TRBV9|NA|TRBJ1-2
TGTGCCAGCAGCGCCTCGGGACAGGGGGCAGGAGGCTACACCTTC
CASSASGQGAGGYTF
>TRBD2|TRBV19|few|TRBJ2-7
TGTGCCAGTAGTCCACTAGCGGGAGGGCCCTACGAGCAGTACTTC
CASSPLAGGPYEQYF
>NA|TRBV20-1|NA|TRBJ2-5
TGCAGTGCTTTGGTCGCGGAGACCCAGTACTTC
CSALVAETQYF
>NA|TRBV4-1|NA|TRBJ2-5
TGCGCCAGCAGCCAAGATCCGGTTCAAGAGACCCAGTACTTC
CASSQDPVQETQYF
>TRBD1|TRBV28|NA|TRBJ2-7
TGTGCCAGCAGTTTATTGAGGACAGGGCCCTACGAGCAGTACTTC
CASSLLRTGPYEQYF
>NA|TRBV7-9|once|TRBJ1-1
TGTTCCAGCGGTTCGGGGAACACTGAAGCTTTCTTT
CSSGSGNTEAFF
>TRBD1|TRBV5-1|once|TRBJ2-7
TGCGCCAGCAGCTTGGCCTGGACAGGGGGTAGCTACGAGCAGTACTTC
CASSLAWTGGSYEQYF
>TRBD2|TRBV4-1|NA|TRBJ2-1
TGCGCCAGCAGCCAAGAACTAGCGGGATATTACAATGAGCAGTTCTTC
CASSQELAGYYNEQFF
>NA|TRBV5-6|NA|TRBJ2-4
TGTGCCAGCAGCTTGCTAGCCAAAAACATTCAGTACTTC
CASSLLAKNIQYF
>NA|TRBV4-1|once|TRBJ2-3
TGCGCCAGCAGCCAAGATCTGACAGATACGCAGTATTTT
CASSQDLTDTQYF
>TRBD1|TRBV2|once|TRBJ1-2
TGTGCCAGCAGTGAGGCCAGGGGGAACTATGGCTACACCTTC
CASSEARGNYGYTF
>NA|TRBV11-2|NA|TRBJ2-7
TGTGCCAGCAGCGCGGCCTCCGGGAGCTGGGGGGAGCAGTACTTC
CASSAASGSWGEQYF
>TRBD1|TRBV5-1|NA|TRBJ1-1
TGCGCCAGCAGCTTGGCACGCACGGACAGGTCAAGGTTCAGCACTGAAGCTTTCTTT
CASSLARTDRSRFSTEAFF
>TRBD1|TRBV2|NA|TRBJ2-2
TGTGCCAGCAGTTGGGACAGGGGGTCCAACACCGGGGAGCTGTTTTTT
CASSWDRGSNTGELFF
>NA|TRBV7-9|NA|TRBJ1-1
TGTGCCAGCTGGTCAGAGGAGACGAACACTGAAGCTTTCTTT
CASWSEETNTEAFF
>NA|TRBV15|NA|TRBJ1-5
TGTGCCACCAGCAGCCAGTGGTCGGACATAGAGTGTGTCCAGCATTTT
CATSSQWSDIECVQHF
>NA|TRBV5-4|NA|TRBJ1-1
TGTGCCAGCAGCACGACAGGGAACACTGAAGCTTTCTTT
CASSTTGNTEAFF
>TRBD1|TRBV28|few|TRBJ1-2
TGTGCCAGCAGTACCTACAGGGGGACTAACTATGGCTACACCTTC
CASSTYRGTNYGYTF
>NA|TRBV6-1|once|TRBJ1-5
TGTGCCAGCAGTGAAGCTCAGGGGTGGTCGCATAGCAATCAGCCCCAGCATTTT
CASSEAQGWSHSNQPQHF
>TRBD1|TRBV27|NA|TRBJ2-5
TGTGCCAGCAGTCCCGGGACAGGGAGGGAGACCCAGTACTTC
CASSPGTGRETQYF
>NA|TRBV5-1|NA|TRBJ1-1
TGCGCCAGCAGCTTGGCCGGAGGAACGGGTGAAGCTTTCTTT
CASSLAGGTGEAFF
>TRBD1|TRBV9|NA|TRBJ2-6
TGTGCCAGCAGCCCTACTCATGGACAGGGTTTAGCTGGGGCCAACGTCCTGACTTTC
CASSPTHGQGLAGANVLTF
>NA|TRBV18|few|TRBJ2-5
TGTGCCAGCTCACGGTCAGGAATGGCGGAGACCCAGTACTTC
CASSRSGMAETQYF